This T cell receptor beta chain came from a study of cytomegalovirus exposure and HLA in healthy donors. Study-wide findings and caveats: Later analysis indicated greater clonal expansion among HLA-associated TCR beta chains than among equally common other chains. For most TCR beta V segments, an earlier analysis put the productive rate at about 87% or about 30% of the time. A later analysis reported that several of the most significant clusters appeared to be linked to common viral pathogens, among them Epstein-Barr virus.

The table lists this clone with a count of one. Antigen specificity is unknown. The germline gene is not matched at one end of the junction; a read error may be the cause. This CDR3 contains 13 residues. Germline CDR1 is SEHNR and CDR2 is FQNEAQ (reference sequence). Whereas donors were nominally healthy upon sampling, unrecorded immune exposures were probable. Both 60 Vbeta primers and 13 Jbeta primers went into the PCR. Measured with immunoSEQ multiplex PCR; TCRdb has only the in-frame clones, and not every one. The profile shows roughly 99,000 clones, roughly 87% of them singletons. The chain has TRBV7-9 and TRBJ1-2; D is possibly TRBD1 (6 bases). The sequence was collected from a man aged 25-45 years in good health and CMV-seropositive. Sequenced: PBMCs. CDR3 residues: CSSSLTLGDIPFF. CDR3 sequence (DNA): TGTTCCAGCAGCTTAACCCTCGGGGACATTCCTTTCTTC.